This T cell receptor beta chain was recovered during a study of T cells after yellow fever vaccination. In making TCR cDNA, 5'RACE template switching added a universal primer site and UMIs to it. One entry per CDR3 protein, called by TCRdb with MiXCR from the 5' RACE reads. The sample records about 260,000 distinct CDR3 sequences, 5.2% being singletons. V was trimmed by 5 bases and J by 4 bases, leaving 11 bases between them. This CDR3 spans 14 amino acids. Germline V gene sequence: CDR1 SEHNR, CDR2 FQNEAQ (reference sequence). The study, taken as a whole, reports: The booster saw the reappearance of most primary-vaccination clones (around 96% CD4, less than 90% CD8).

About this clonotype itself: Its antigen remains unknown.

This TCR came from a man aged 18 to 35 who received the YFV17D yellow fever vaccine. Here the sequenced sample was CD4+ T cells sorted from PBMCs, taken on the day of the yellow fever booster vaccination. V usage is TRBV7-9 and J usage is TRBJ2-2; D remains ambiguous. The DNA for the CDR3 is TGTGCCAGCAGCCCGGGCCTTGCCACCGGGGAGCTGTTTTTT. Translating it yields CASSPGLATGELFF.